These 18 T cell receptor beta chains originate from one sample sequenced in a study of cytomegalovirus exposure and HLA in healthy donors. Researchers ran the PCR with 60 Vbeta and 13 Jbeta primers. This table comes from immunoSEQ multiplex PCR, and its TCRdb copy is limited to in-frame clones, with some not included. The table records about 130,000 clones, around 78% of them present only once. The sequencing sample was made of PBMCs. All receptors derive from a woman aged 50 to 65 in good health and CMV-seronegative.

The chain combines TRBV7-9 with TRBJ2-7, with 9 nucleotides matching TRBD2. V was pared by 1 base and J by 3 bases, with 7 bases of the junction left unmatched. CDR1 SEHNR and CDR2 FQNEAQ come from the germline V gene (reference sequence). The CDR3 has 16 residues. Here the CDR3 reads CASSLDLAGVNYEQYF. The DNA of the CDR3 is TGTGCCAGCAGCTTAGATTTAGCGGGAGTAAACTACGAGCAGTACTTC. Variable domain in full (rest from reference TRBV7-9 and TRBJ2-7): DTGVSQNPRHKITKRGQNVTFRCDPISEHNRLYWYRQTLGQGPEFLTYFQNEAQLEKSRLLSDRFSAERPKGSFSTLEIQRTEQGDSAMYLCASSLDLAGVNYEQYFGPGTRLTVT.

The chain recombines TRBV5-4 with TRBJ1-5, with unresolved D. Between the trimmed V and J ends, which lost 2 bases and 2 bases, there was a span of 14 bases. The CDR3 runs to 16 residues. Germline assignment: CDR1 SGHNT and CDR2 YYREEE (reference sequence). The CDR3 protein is CASSLGGRAGNQPQHF. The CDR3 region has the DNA TGTGCCAGCAGCTTAGGAGGGCGGGCGGGCAATCAGCCCCAGCATTTT. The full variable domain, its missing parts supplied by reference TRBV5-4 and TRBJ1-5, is ETGVTQSPTHLIKTRGQQVTLRCSSQSGHNTVSWYQQALGQGPQFIFQYYREEENGRGNFPPRFSGLQFPNYSSELNVNALELDDSALYLCASSLGGRAGNQPQHFGDGTRLSIL.

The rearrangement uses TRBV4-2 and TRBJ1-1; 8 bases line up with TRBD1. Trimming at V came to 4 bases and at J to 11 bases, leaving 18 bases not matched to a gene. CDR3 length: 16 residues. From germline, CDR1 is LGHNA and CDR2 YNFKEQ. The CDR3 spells CASSPGRGQDLCGAFF. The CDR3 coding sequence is TGTGCCAGCAGCCCAGGGAGGGGACAGGACTTATGCGGGGCTTTCTTT.

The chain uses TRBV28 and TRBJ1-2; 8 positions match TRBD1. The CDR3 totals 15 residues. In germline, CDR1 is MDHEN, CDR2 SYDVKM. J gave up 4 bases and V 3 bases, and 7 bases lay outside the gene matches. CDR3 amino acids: CASSFPGGLGYGYTF. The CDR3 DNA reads TGTGCCAGCAGTTTCCCAGGGGGCTTGGGCTATGGCTACACCTTC.

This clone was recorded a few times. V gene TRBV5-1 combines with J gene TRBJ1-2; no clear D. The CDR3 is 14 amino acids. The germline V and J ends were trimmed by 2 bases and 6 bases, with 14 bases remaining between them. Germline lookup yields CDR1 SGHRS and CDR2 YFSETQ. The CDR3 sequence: CASSLGLGGDGYTF. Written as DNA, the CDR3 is TGCGCCAGCAGCTTAGGGTTGGGAGGCGATGGCTACACCTTC. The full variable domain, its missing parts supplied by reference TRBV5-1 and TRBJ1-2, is KAGVTQTPRYLIKTRGQQVTLSCSPISGHRSVSWYQQTPGQGLQFLFEYFSETQRNKGNFPGRFSGRQFSNSRSEMNVSTLELGDSALYLCASSLGLGGDGYTFGSGTRLTVV.

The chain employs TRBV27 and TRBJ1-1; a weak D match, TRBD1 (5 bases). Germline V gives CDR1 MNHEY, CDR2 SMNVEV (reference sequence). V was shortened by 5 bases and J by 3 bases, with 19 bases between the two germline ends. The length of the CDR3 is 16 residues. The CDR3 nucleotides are TGTGCCAGCAGTGGGGCAGGGAGGGTCATGGACACTGAAGCTTTCTTT. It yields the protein CASSGAGRVMDTEAFF.

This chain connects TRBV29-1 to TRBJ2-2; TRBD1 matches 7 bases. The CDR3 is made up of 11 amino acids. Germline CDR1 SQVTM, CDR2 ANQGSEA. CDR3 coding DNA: TGCAGTACAGGGGACACCGGGGAGCTGTTTTTT. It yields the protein CSTGDTGELFF.

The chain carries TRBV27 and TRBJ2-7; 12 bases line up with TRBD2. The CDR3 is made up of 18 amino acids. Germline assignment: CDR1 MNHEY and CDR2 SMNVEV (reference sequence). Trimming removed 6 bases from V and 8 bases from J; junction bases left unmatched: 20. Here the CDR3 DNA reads TGTGCCAGCAGCCACCCCGGGGGAAGGGGACTAGCGGGCGCGCAGCAGTACTTC. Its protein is CASSHPGGRGLAGAQQYF.

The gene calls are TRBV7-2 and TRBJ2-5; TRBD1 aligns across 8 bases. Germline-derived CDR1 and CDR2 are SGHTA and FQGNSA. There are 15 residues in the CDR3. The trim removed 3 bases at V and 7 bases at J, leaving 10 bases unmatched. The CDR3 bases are TGTGCCAGCAGCTTCCGGGACAGGTTCACTGGGACCCAGTACTTC. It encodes CASSFRDRFTGTQYF.

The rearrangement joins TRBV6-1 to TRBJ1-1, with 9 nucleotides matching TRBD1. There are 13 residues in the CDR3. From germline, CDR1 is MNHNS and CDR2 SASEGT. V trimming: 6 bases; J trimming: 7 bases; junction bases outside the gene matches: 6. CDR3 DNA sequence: TGTGCCAGCAGGATACAGGGGGCGGGTGAAGCTTTCTTT. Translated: CASRIQGAGEAFF.

The CDR3 DNA follows: TGTGCCAGCAGAGGGACAGGGGATCGACTCAATCAGCCCCAGCATTTT. Translation gives CASRGTGDRLNQPQHF. J is TRBJ1-5 and V is TRBV2; TRBD1 agrees at 10 bases. CDR1 and CDR2 from the germline V gene are SNHLY and FYNNEI. This CDR3 contains 16 residues. Losses at the gene ends were 6 bases for V and 3 bases for J; bases not matched to a gene: 8.

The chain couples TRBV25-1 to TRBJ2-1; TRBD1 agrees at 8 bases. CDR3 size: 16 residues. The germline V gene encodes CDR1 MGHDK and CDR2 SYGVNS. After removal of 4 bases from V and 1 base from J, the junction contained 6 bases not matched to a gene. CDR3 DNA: TGTGCCAGCAGTGCACGCGGGACAGGATCCTACAATGAGCAGTTCTTC. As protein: CASSARGTGSYNEQFF.

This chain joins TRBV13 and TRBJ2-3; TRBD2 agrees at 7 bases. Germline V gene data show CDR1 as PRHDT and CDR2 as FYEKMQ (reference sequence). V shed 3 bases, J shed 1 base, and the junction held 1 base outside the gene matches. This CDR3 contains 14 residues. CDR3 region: CASSFTSGTDTQYF. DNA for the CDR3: TGTGCCAGCAGCTTTACTAGCGGCACAGATACGCAGTATTTT. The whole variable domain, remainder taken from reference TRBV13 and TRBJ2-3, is AAGVIQSPRHLIKEKRETATLKCYPIPRHDTVYWYQQGPGQDPQFLISFYEKMQSDKGSIPDRFSAQQFSDYHSELNMSSLELGDSALYFCASSFTSGTDTQYFGPGTRLTVL.

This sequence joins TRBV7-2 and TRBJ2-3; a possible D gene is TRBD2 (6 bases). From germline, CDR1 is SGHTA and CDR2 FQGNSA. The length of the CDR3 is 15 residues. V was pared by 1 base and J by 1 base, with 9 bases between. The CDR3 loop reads CASSLVSSGTDTQYF. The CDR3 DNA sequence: TGTGCCAGCAGCTTAGTGTCTAGCGGCACAGATACGCAGTATTTT.

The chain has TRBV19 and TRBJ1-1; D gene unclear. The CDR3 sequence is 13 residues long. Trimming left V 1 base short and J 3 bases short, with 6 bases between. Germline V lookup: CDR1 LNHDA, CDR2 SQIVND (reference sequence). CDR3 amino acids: CASSIGPDTEAFF. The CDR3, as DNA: TGTGCCAGTAGTATAGGGCCTGACACTGAAGCTTTCTTT.

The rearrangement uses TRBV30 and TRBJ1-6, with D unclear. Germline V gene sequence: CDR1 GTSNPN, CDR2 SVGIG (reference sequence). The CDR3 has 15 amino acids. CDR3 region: CASTGESSYNSPLHF. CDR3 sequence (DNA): TGTGCATCCACCGGGGAAAGCTCCTATAATTCACCCCTCCACTTT.

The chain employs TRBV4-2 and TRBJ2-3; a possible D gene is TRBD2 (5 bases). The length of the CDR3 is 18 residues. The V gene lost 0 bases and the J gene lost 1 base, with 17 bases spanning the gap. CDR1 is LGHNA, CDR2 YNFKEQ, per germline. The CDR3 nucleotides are TGTGCCAGCAGCCAAGATCTAAGCGGACGATCTCGCACAGATACGCAGTATTTT. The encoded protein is CASSQDLSGRSRTDTQYF.

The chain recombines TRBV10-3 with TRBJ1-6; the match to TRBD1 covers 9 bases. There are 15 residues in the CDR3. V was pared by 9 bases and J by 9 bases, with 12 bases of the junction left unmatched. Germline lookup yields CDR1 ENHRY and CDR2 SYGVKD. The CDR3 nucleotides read TGTGCCATACGCCCAGGGGGACAGGGCGGTTCACCCCTCCACTTT. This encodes CAIRPGGQGGSPLHF.